This passage covers 4 T cell receptor beta chains from one sample sequenced in a study of cytomegalovirus exposure and HLA in healthy donors. The PCR used 60 Vbeta and 13 Jbeta primers. Sequenced by immunoSEQ multiplex PCR; TCRdb stores in-frame clones only, minus some. The sample has 150,000 or so clones, 84% seen once. Sequenced material: PBMCs. Receptors originate from a man aged 45-65 years in good health and CMV-seropositive.

The chain joins TRBV10-3 to TRBJ1-5, with a possible D match to TRBD1 (6 bases). Germline CDR1 reads ENHRY; CDR2 reads SYGVKD. Trimming pared 5 bases from V and 1 base from J, leaving 12 bases between. This CDR3 is built from 15 residues. CDR3 loop: CAISTGIQSNQPQHF. CDR3 sequence (DNA): TGTGCCATCAGTACAGGGATTCAGAGCAATCAGCCCCAGCATTTT.

V is TRBV11-2 and J is TRBJ2-1; TRBD2 matches 10 bases. The junction had 3 bases not matched to a gene; V was cut back by 2 bases and J by 5 bases. The CDR3 is 15 residues long. Germline V gives CDR1 SGHAT, CDR2 FQNNGV. DNA for the CDR3: TGTGCCAGCAGCTTAACAGCGGGGGGGCACAATGAGCAGTTCTTC. This translates into CASSLTAGGHNEQFF.

The genes are TRBV7-9 and TRBJ1-2; unclear D gene. CDR1 SEHNR and CDR2 FQNEAQ come from the germline V gene (reference sequence). The CDR3 covers 15 residues. V lost 5 bases and J lost 4, with 17 bases in between. In DNA form, the CDR3 reads TGTGCCAGCAGCCCGCCAGGTTTCGGTGCCTATGGCTACACCTTC. Translated, it gives CASSPPGFGAYGYTF.

The chain joins TRBV7-8 to TRBJ1-1; no firm D call. The CDR3 runs to 12 residues. Per germline, CDR1 SGHVS and CDR2 FQNEAQ. V shed 1 base and J shed 5 bases, with 5 bases lying between them. The CDR3, as DNA: TGTGCCAGCAGCTTAGTAATTACTGAAGCTTTCTTT. Amino acids: CASSLVITEAFF.